Reported below is one T cell receptor (beta chain). The antigen it recognizes is unknown. No base qualities exist here, and no much larger clone lies one base off it. This sample is drawn from a study of blood T cell repertoires in COVID-19 (dated by TCRdb to the early 2020s). At the level of the whole study: The collaborator samples originated in the United States, Italy and Spain and spanned the acute and convalescent phases of COVID-19. The material from the prospective study consisted of cDNA or gDNA derived from T cells, B-cell-depleted T cells, or PBMCs. Deeply sampled blood TCRbeta repertoires from subjects exposed to, actively infected with, or recovered from COVID-19 were included in the dataset. The repertoires were released in a freely available public database meant as a resource for research on the immune response to SARS-CoV-2. The samples were drawn from the first 160 participants of the ongoing ImmuneRACE study and from some 1,300 subjects provided by 6 global collaborators. Sample metadata almost always included a de-identified subject ID, COVID-19 status, age in years and sex. Where available, HLA class I and class II types were taken from metadata supplied by the sample provider and were not determined by assay-based typing. Overall study results and their limits: Clinical and demographic metadata were provided uncurated, with the amount varying by source and participant.

The collaborating institutions used their own protocols to collect whole blood in K2EDTA tubes. For TCRbeta analysis, collaborators shipped samples in one of three forms: frozen whole blood, isolated PBMCs, or DNA extracted from either of those sample types. The immunoSEQ Assay, a bias-controlled multiplex PCR, was used to amplify TCRbeta CDR3 regions from genomic DNA. The original pipeline was this. The number of nucleated cells in each sample was estimated by amplification of reference gene primers within the assay. Sequence reads were collapsed and filtered to measure the absolute abundance of every unique TCRbeta CDR3 rearrangement. For each sample, productive Simpson clonality was calculated as the square root of Simpson's diversity index across productive rearrangements. TCRdb limited this immuneACCESS table to in-frame rearrangements with V and J called. A share of clones is missing; checked studies link under half to unresolved V genes, and the rest is unexplained. From that table come the V and J calls and clone size; the DNA was used to work out D and trimming. Counted in this sample were approximately 30,000 clones; about 89% of them appeared once. Approximately 0.51% of the sample is held by the ten biggest clonotypes.

This TCR was sampled from a woman between 40 and 55 years old with active or convalescent COVID-19. The source material was peripheral blood.

CDR3 sequence: CASNPGTGPSYEQYF. The nucleotides are TGTGCCAGTAATCCCGGGACAGGGCCCTCCTACGAGCAGTACTTC. This chain is built from TRBV27 and TRBJ2-7; 9 nucleotides in the junction match TRBD1. Reading from cysteine to phenylalanine, the CDR3 counts 15 amino acids. The read is trimmed to its CDR3 DNA, 45 bases read in frame from base 1. Trimmed from V: 9 bases; trimmed from J: 0 bases; junction bases lacking a gene match: 9. CDR1 and CDR2 were assigned from the germline V gene (reference sequence) as MNHEY and SMNVEV.